This T cell receptor (beta chain) was identified in a study of T cells in Graves' hyperthyroidism and ophthalmopathy. Study-wide results and limits: Most expanded thyroid clonotypes above 0.001 also appeared in blood. Ophthalmopathy was told apart from stable hyperthyroidism by a 13 V-J model.

Concerning this clonotype: Its target is not known.

This CDR3 contains 14 residues. V gave up 5 bases and J gave up 4 bases; unmatched junction bases: 5. The germline V gene has CDR1 DFQATT and CDR2 SNEGSKA (reference sequence). TCR beta CDR3 sequences were amplified from RNA transcripts. The HTBI primer set drove a first-round RT-PCR of the TCR CDR3. One entry per CDR3 protein results from TCRdb running MiXCR on the multiplex PCR reads. The data hold 75,000 to 100,000 distinct CDR3 sequences, with about 51% observed a single time. The receptor's source is a woman aged 40 to 50 with Graves' hyperthyroidism. Sequencing used blood. V and J are TRBV20-1 and TRBJ2-5; 12 bases align to TRBD2. DNA for the CDR3: TGCAGTGCTCACCCTAGCGGGAGGGGAGAGACCCAGTACTTC. Its protein is CSAHPSGRGETQYF.